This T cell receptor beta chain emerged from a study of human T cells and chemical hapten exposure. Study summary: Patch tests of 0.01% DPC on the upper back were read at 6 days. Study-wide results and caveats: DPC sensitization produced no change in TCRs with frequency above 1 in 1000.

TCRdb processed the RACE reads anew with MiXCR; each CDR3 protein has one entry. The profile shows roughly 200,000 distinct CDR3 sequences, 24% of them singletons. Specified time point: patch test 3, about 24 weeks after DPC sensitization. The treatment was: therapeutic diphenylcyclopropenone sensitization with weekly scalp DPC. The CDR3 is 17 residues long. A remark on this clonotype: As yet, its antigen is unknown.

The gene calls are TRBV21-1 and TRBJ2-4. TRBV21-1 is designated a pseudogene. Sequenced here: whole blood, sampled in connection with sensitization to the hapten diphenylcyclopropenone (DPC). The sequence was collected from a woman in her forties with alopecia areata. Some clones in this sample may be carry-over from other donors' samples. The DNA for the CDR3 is TGTGCCAGCAGCCCCCGAGAAGGGATTAAGACCAAAAACATTCAGTACTTC. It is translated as CASSPREGIKTKNIQYF.